These 10 T cell receptor beta chains were sequenced from one sample in a study of memory CD4+ T cells and cytomegalovirus serostatus (dated by TCRdb to between 2018 and 2021). Single viable CD3+CD4+CD8-CD45RO+ cells were sorted as memory CD4+ T cells on a FACSAria II. The library was produced with the immunoSEQ multiplex PCR assay. TCRdb provides this immuneACCESS table in a form limited to in-frame rearrangements. Some clones are lacking; in checked studies, under half of them reflect an unresolved V gene, and why the rest are absent is not known. The table for this sample lists approximately 26,000 clones; 75% to 85% of them were counted only once. In total, the top ten clones hold about 0.66% of the sample. Sequencing was done on a sample of memory CD4+ T cells from blood. All receptors come from an adult in good health and CMV-seronegative.

This clone was found once. The V call is TRBV30, the J call TRBJ1-6, with D perhaps TRBD1 (5 bases). CDR1 and CDR2 from the germline V gene are GTSNPN and SVGIG (reference sequence). V dropped 2 bases and J dropped 7 bases, with 21 bases sitting between them. This CDR3 has 17 amino acids. The CDR3 sequence is CAWSFAKAAGRNSPLHF. Here the CDR3 DNA reads TGTGCCTGGAGTTTCGCAAAGGCGGCAGGGCGAAATTCACCCCTCCACTTT.

The chain joins TRBV18 to TRBJ2-7; maybe TRBD1 (5 bases). The CDR3 covers 14 residues. Trimming pared 0 bases from V and 3 bases from J, leaving 9 bases between. Germline CDR1 and CDR2: KGHSH and LQKENI. CDR3 coding DNA: TGTGCCAGCTCACCACCTGCAGGGTTCTACGAGCAGTACTTC. Its translation is CASSPPAGFYEQYF. Drawing the rest from reference TRBV18 and TRBJ2-7, the complete variable domain is NAGVMQNPRHLVRRRGQEARLRCSPMKGHSHVYWYRQLPEEGLKFMVYLQKENIIDESGMPKERFSAEFPKEGPSILRIQQVVRGDSAAYFCASSPPAGFYEQYFGPGTRLTVT.

The rearrangement uses TRBV4-1 and TRBJ2-7, with 8 nucleotides matching TRBD1. The V segment lost 0 bases and the J segment 2 bases; nucleotides outside the gene matches: 3. Germline CDR1 MGHRA, CDR2 YSYEKL. This CDR3 comprises 15 residues. The CDR3 bases are TGCGCCAGCAGCCAAGATGGCAGGGGGCCCTACGAGCAGTACTTC. It yields the protein CASSQDGRGPYEQYF.

This clone was seen only a few times. The chain links TRBV29-1 to TRBJ1-1; D uncertain. This CDR3 spans 12 amino acids. From germline, CDR1 is SQVTM and CDR2 ANQGSEA. V was pared by 4 bases and J by 1 base, with 7 bases between. The CDR3 spells CSVGGTNTEAFF. In nucleotides, the CDR3 is TGCAGCGTTGGCGGAACGAACACTGAAGCTTTCTTT. Filled out from reference TRBV29-1 and TRBJ1-1, the complete variable domain reads SAVISQKPSRDICQRGTSLTIQCQVDSQVTMMFWYRQQPGQSLTLIATANQGSEATYESGFVIDKFPISRPNLTFSTLTVSNMSPEDSSIYLCSVGGTNTEAFFGQGTRLTVV.

Here the CDR3 reads CASSLNTWAGPAFF. CDR3 sequence (DNA): TGTGCCAGCAGCTTAAATACATGGGCAGGGCCTGCTTTCTTT. The chain recombines TRBV7-3 with TRBJ1-1; a weak D match, TRBD1 (5 bases). V was pared by 1 base and J by 11 bases, with 17 bases between. The V gene's germline CDR1 is SGHTA and CDR2 FQGTGA. The CDR3 extends over 14 amino acids.

The chain couples TRBV2 to TRBJ1-4; the match to TRBD1 covers 9 bases. With 6 bases clipped from V and 8 bases from J, the junction kept 10 bases outside the gene matches. The CDR3 totals 15 residues. In germline, CDR1 is SNHLY, CDR2 FYNNEI. CDR3 amino acids: CASSENSGQGEKLFF. The DNA for the CDR3 is TGTGCCAGCAGCGAAAACTCTGGACAGGGGGAAAAACTGTTTTTT.

Only a few counts were recorded for this clone. In nucleotides, the CDR3 is TGTGCCAGTAGTAGGGTTACAGGAGCGAACACTGAAGCTTTCTTT. Amino acid sequence: CASSRVTGANTEAFF. The V and J genes are TRBV19 and TRBJ1-1, with D maybe TRBD1 (5 bases). V lost 4 bases to trimming and J lost 1 base, with 13 bases between them. The CDR3 totals 15 residues. Germline CDR1 and CDR2: LNHDA and SQIVND (reference sequence).

The rearrangement uses TRBV19 and TRBJ2-7; 7 bases are a match to TRBD1. Unmatched junction bases numbered 10, after V lost 5 bases and J lost 3 bases. The germline V gene encodes CDR1 LNHDA and CDR2 SQIVND (reference sequence). The CDR3 loop spans 15 amino acids. The CDR3 region is CASSSPGTVRYEQYF. CDR3 in DNA: TGTGCCAGTAGTTCCCCCGGGACAGTTCGCTACGAGCAGTACTTC.

The chain uses TRBV5-1 and TRBJ1-4; TRBD1 agrees at 10 bases. CDR1 and CDR2 from the germline V gene are SGHRS and YFSETQ. The CDR3 extends over 15 amino acids. J lost 8 bases, V lost 4 bases, and 8 bases had no gene match. The CDR3 DNA is TGCGCCAGCAGCGTCGAGGGGACAGGGGAGGAAAAACTGTTTTTT. This gives the protein CASSVEGTGEEKLFF.

This chain links TRBV6-8 with TRBJ2-3; D may be TRBD2 (6 bases). The CDR3 covers 15 residues. The V end was cut by 0 bases, the J end by 1 base, with 8 bases between. The germline gives CDR1 MNHGY, CDR2 SAAAGT. The CDR3 region is CASSYSGGGTDTQYF. The CDR3, as DNA: TGTGCCAGCAGTTACTCGGGCGGGGGCACAGATACGCAGTATTTT.